This note documents a single TCR beta chain sequence. The data were obtained in a study of cytomegalovirus exposure and HLA in healthy donors. A multiplex PCR was run with 60 Vbeta primers and 13 Jbeta primers. Some clones are missing from TCRdb's copy, which holds only in-frame ones; the method was immunoSEQ multiplex PCR. There are roughly 120,000 clones in the sample, with around 2.7% held by the top ten. This CDR3 region has 16 residues. Germline V gene sequence: CDR1 SGHTA, CDR2 FQGNSA. V was clipped by 5 bases and J by 7 bases; unmatched bases: 14. This chain connects TRBV7-2 to TRBJ2-1, with TRBD2 matching 7 bases. Sequences were obtained from PBMCs. The sequence came from a man aged 25-45 years in good health and CMV-seronegative. This CDR3 is CASSPARGNYNNEQFF. DNA for the CDR3: TGTGCCAGCAGCCCGGCGCGGGGGAATTACAATAATGAGCAGTTCTTC.